Each of the 22 T cell receptor beta chains below was sequenced from the same sample in a study of blood T cells in healthy people across ages. A J-beta primer mix and a sample-barcoded 5' primer were used in a second PCR of roughly 7 to 12 cycles. TCRdb redid the calling of the 5' RACE reads with MiXCR, one entry per CDR3 protein. The table has some 880,000 distinct CDR3 sequences, 35% to 40% seen once. The sequenced sample was blood. Source of these receptors: a man younger than 35 in good health.

This clonotype was seen repeatedly, ten times or more. The chain is built from TRBV10-3 and TRBJ2-7, with D uncertain. This CDR3 is 13 amino acids long. CDR1 is ENHRY and CDR2 is SYGVKD in the germline V gene. Trimming removed 7 bases at V and 9 bases at J, with 19 bases between. The DNA of the CDR3 is TGTGCCATCATGGGCCTAGGTACAACCGTGCAGTACTTC. Amino acid sequence: CAIMGLGTTVQYF.

This clonotype has only one observation. The rearrangement joins TRBV28 to TRBJ1-5, with 7 positions matching TRBD1. The CDR3 loop spans 15 amino acids. J was trimmed by 6 bases and V by 6 bases; bases with no gene match: 11. Germline-derived CDR1 and CDR2 are MDHEN and SYDVKM. This CDR3 is CASSRARGGSQPQHF. The CDR3 coding sequence is TGTGCCAGCAGCCGGGCCAGGGGGGGTAGTCAGCCCCAGCATTTT.

A few counts support this clonotype. Being one base from a much bigger clone, this may be a read error. The J gene is TRBJ2-6, the V gene TRBV12-3 or TRBV12-4; D is unclear. This CDR3 comprises 16 residues. Deletions cut 5 bases from V and 0 bases from J, with 11 bases between. CDR3: CASSHTARSGANVLTF. The CDR3 DNA sequence: TGTGCCAGCAGTCATACTGCTCGCTCTGGGGCCAACGTCCTGACTTTC.

This clonotype was recorded a few times. The genes are TRBV12-3 or TRBV12-4 and TRBJ2-1, with D perhaps TRBD1 (5 bases). Trimming removed 6 bases from V and 0 bases from J, with 18 bases in between. CDR3 size: 17 residues. CDR3 sequence (DNA): TGTGCCAGCAGCCCGCAGGGTGGGCCTAGCTCCTACAATGAGCAGTTCTTC. It yields the protein CASSPQGGPSSYNEQFF.

The genes are TRBV6-2 or TRBV6-3 and TRBJ1-2; 7 bases match TRBD1. This CDR3 region has 13 residues. V lost 6 bases to trimming and J lost 6 bases; unmatched junction nucleotides: 7. Germline V gene lookup returns CDR1 MNHEY and CDR2 SVGEGT. The CDR3 protein is CASRGQLFHGYTF. Written as DNA, the CDR3 is TGTGCCAGCAGGGGACAGCTTTTCCATGGCTACACCTTC.

A few counts support this clonotype. CDR3 amino acids: CASSLPGGDQPQHF. In nucleotides, the CDR3 is TGTGCCAGCAGCCTTCCCGGGGGGGATCAGCCCCAGCATTTT. This chain uses TRBV7-8 with TRBJ1-5; TRBD1 is a possible D gene (5 bases). The germline V gene has CDR1 SGHVS and CDR2 FQNEAQ. Between the trimmed V and J ends, which lost 5 bases and 5 bases, there was a span of 13 bases. The CDR3 extends over 14 amino acids. The full variable domain, its missing parts supplied by reference TRBV7-8 and TRBJ1-5, is GAGVSQSPRYKVAKRGQDVALRCDPISGHVSLFWYQQALGQGPEFLTYFQNEAQLDKSGLPSDRFFAERPEGSVSTLKIQRTQQEDSAVYLCASSLPGGDQPQHFGDGTRLSIL.

V usage is TRBV15 and J usage is TRBJ2-7; D might be TRBD1 (6 bases). CDR1 is LNHNV and CDR2 is YYDKDF in the germline V gene (reference sequence). Trimming removed 0 bases at V and 2 bases at J, with 17 bases between. The length of the CDR3 is 17 residues. The DNA of the CDR3 is TGTGCCACCAGCAGAGATAGAGGTATGGACAGACCCTACGAGCAGTACTTC. Encoded protein: CATSRDRGMDRPYEQYF. The full variable domain, in which reference TRBV15 and TRBJ2-7 provide the parts outside the CDR3, is DAMVIQNPRYQVTQFGKPVTLSCSQTLNHNVMYWYQQKSSQAPKLLFHYYDKDFNNEADTPDNFQSRRPNTSFCFLDIRSPGLGDTAMYLCATSRDRGMDRPYEQYFGPGTRLTVT.

Regarding this clonotype: The germline gene is not matched at one end of the junction; a read error may be the cause. J is TRBJ1-6 and V is TRBV18; D ambiguous. The germline V gene encodes CDR1 KGHSH and CDR2 LQKENI. The CDR3 is made up of 18 amino acids. This CDR3 is CASSPLTNRSSYNSPPHF. CDR3 sequence (DNA): TGTGCCAGCTCACCACTGACAAACCGGAGCTCCTATAATTCACCCCCCCACTTT.

This clonotype was observed a handful of times. The chain recombines TRBV14 with TRBJ2-2; TRBD1 matches 12 bases. The trim removed 4 bases at V and 4 bases at J, leaving 7 bases unmatched. Germline V gene sequence: CDR1 SGHDN, CDR2 FVKESK. CDR3 length: 17 residues. CDR3 amino acids: CASSPRDRGLSTGELFF. The CDR3 nucleotides read TGTGCCAGCAGCCCCCGGGACAGGGGGCTTAGCACCGGGGAGCTGTTTTTT.

V usage is TRBV7-9 and J usage is TRBJ2-7, with 8 bases aligning to TRBD1. Per the germline V gene, CDR1 is SEHNR and CDR2 is FQNEAQ (reference sequence). The CDR3 has 17 residues. V dropped 4 bases and J dropped 3; count of bases not matched to a gene: 14. The CDR3 DNA reads as TGTGCCAGCAGCTCTCATATCGTTACAGGGGGAGGCTACGAGCAGTACTTC. Translating gives CASSSHIVTGGGYEQYF.

The V gene is TRBV28, the J gene TRBJ1-5; weak D call: TRBD1 (5 bases). V shed 2 bases and J shed 7 bases, with 18 bases lying between them. The CDR3 runs to 16 residues. The germline CDR1 and CDR2 sequences are MDHEN and SYDVKM. The CDR3 region is CASSLRSGRVEQPQHF. DNA of the CDR3: TGTGCCAGCAGTTTAAGGTCGGGCAGGGTAGAACAGCCCCAGCATTTT.

This clonotype was seen repeatedly, ten times or more. This chain uses TRBV7-9 with TRBJ2-1, with D perhaps TRBD1 (6 bases). Matching the DNA end better, TRBJ2-7 makes the J call doubtful. In germline, CDR1 is SEHNR, CDR2 FQNEAQ (reference sequence). CDR3 length: 14 amino acids. The CDR3 DNA reads as TGTGCCAGCAGCCCGGACAGTCCCTACAATGAGCAGTACTTC. This translates into CASSPDSPYNEQYF.

This clonotype was counted between two and nine times. In DNA, the CDR3 is TGCGCCAGCAGCTTGGACGGAACTATACGGACTGAAGCTTTCTTT. Its translation: CASSLDGTIRTEAFF. V usage is TRBV5-1 and J usage is TRBJ1-1; no firm D call. V was cut by 0 bases and J by 5 bases, with 14 bases left in between. The CDR3 consists of 15 residues. Germline V lookup: CDR1 SGHRS, CDR2 YFSETQ.

This clonotype has more than one count but fewer than ten. This chain connects TRBV9 to TRBJ1-2; D might be TRBD1 (5 bases). Germline lookup yields CDR1 SGDLS and CDR2 YYNGEE. CDR3 length: 15 residues. Trimming removed 4 bases at V and 5 bases at J, with 18 bases between. Written as DNA, the CDR3 is TGTGCCAGCAGCTTGAACCGGGACCGGAATTATGGCTACACCTTC. Protein: CASSLNRDRNYGYTF.

This clonotype was seen only a few times. V and J are TRBV6-5 and TRBJ2-1; 7 nucleotides agree with TRBD1. The CDR3 extends over 16 amino acids. Trimming cost V 6 bases and J 4 bases; bases outside gene matches: 12. Germline V gene data show CDR1 as MNHEY and CDR2 as SVGAGI. The CDR3 protein is CASSLLGTASYNEQFF. The CDR3 nucleotides read TGTGCCAGCAGCCTCCTTGGGACAGCTTCTTACAATGAGCAGTTCTTC.

This clonotype occurred a few times. The chain joins TRBV6-5 to TRBJ2-7; possibly TRBD2 for D (5 bases). Germline V gene lookup returns CDR1 MNHEY and CDR2 SVGAGI. Trimming took 0 bases from V and 6 from J, leaving 15 bases between them. CDR3 length: 15 amino acids. The CDR3 region has the DNA TGTGCCAGCAGTTACTCGTCAGGAGGAACTCTCGAGCAGTACTTC. As protein: CASSYSSGGTLEQYF.

This clonotype occurred a few times. This sequence joins TRBV15 and TRBJ2-7, with D unclear. With 1 base removed from V and 0 bases from J, the gap between germline ends came to 7 bases. CDR1 is LNHNV and CDR2 is YYDKDF in the germline V gene (reference sequence). The CDR3 loop spans 14 amino acids. In DNA form, the CDR3 reads TGTGCCACCAGCAGAGTGGGCAGCTCCTACGAGCAGTACTTC. Translating gives CATSRVGSSYEQYF.

V gene TRBV12-3 or TRBV12-4 combines with J gene TRBJ2-3; 9 bases are shared with TRBD2. V trimming: 8 bases; J trimming: 3 bases; junction bases outside the gene matches: 6. The CDR3 spans 14 residues. For the CDR3, the DNA is TGTGCCAGCCTCAAGCGGGGGGCAACAGATACGCAGTATTTT. Its protein product is CASLKRGATDTQYF.

This clonotype showed up just a few times. The chain links TRBV2 to TRBJ2-2; D may correspond to TRBD1 or TRBD2 (5 bases each). V lost 2 bases, J lost 8 bases, and 12 bases lay in between. Looked up from germline, CDR1 is SNHLY and CDR2 is FYNNEI. The length of the CDR3 is 14 residues. CDR3 amino acids: CASSEWGREGELFF. The CDR3 DNA is TGTGCCAGCAGTGAATGGGGGAGAGAGGGGGAGCTGTTTTTT.

V usage is TRBV27 and J usage is TRBJ2-4; no clear D gene. With the DNA end fitting TRBJ2-7 better, the J assignment may be wrong. This CDR3 has 13 amino acids. The germline V gene has CDR1 MNHEY and CDR2 SMNVEV (reference sequence). CDR3 nucleotides: TGTGCCAGCAGGGGCTCTAGCTCCTACGAGCAGTACTTC. It specifies CASRGSSSYEQYF.

This clonotype has only a few counts. The gene calls are TRBV4-1 and TRBJ1-4, with a weak D call TRBD1 (6 bases). The CDR3 is made up of 13 amino acids. Germline V CDR1 and CDR2: MGHRA, YSYEKL. V was cut by 4 bases and J by 5 bases, with 8 bases left in between. CDR3 coding DNA: TGCGCCAGCAGCCCCGACAGGAATGAAAAACTGTTTTTT. Its translation: CASSPDRNEKLFF.

V gene TRBV5-1 combines with J gene TRBJ1-2; 12 bases agree with TRBD1. Looked up from germline, CDR1 is SGHRS and CDR2 is YFSETQ. The CDR3 contains 18 residues. The trim removed 3 bases at V and 4 bases at J, leaving 13 bases unmatched. This chain's CDR3 is CASSWNAGTGGAGYGYTF. Written as DNA, the CDR3 is TGCGCCAGCAGCTGGAACGCCGGGACAGGGGGCGCTGGCTATGGCTACACCTTC.